The text below deals with one T cell receptor (beta chain). Which antigen it targets is not known. One base away there is no much larger clone; base qualities are not given. The data originate from a study of T cells of healthy individuals (dated by TCRdb to between 2018 and 2020). Via the germline V gene (reference sequence), CDR1 is SGHNT and CDR2 YYREEE. V drops 3 bases and J drops 5 bases, leaving 18 bases in between. The CDR3 runs 15 amino acids, cysteine and phenylalanine included. This entry keeps only the CDR3 DNA: 45 bases, framed from base 1. The library was made by 5' RACE. The instrument given in TCRdb is Illumina MiSeq. The public reads were reanalyzed by TCRdb: fastp trimming at Q25, MiXCR alignment, in-frame beta chains only. Rows matching on CDR3 protein sequence are summarized as one entry with the most common DNA and genes. The table for this sample lists tens of thousands of distinct CDR3 sequences; roughly 15% of them were counted only once. About 16% of the sample lies in the top ten.

This sequence originates from a human donor in good health. The chain couples TRBV5-4 to TRBJ2-7; the D segment may tentatively be TRBD1 or TRBD2, each giving 6 matched bases. The CDR3 loop reads CASSSVGGTIHEQYF. The DNA reads as follows: TGTGCCAGCAGCTCCGTGGGGGGCACAATCCACGAGCAGTACTTC.